Included here is one TCR beta chain sequence, with context. The data are from a study of blood T cell repertoires in COVID-19. The overall study: Donors in the United States, Italy and Spain gave samples during acute or convalescent COVID-19.

The V end was cut by 2 bases, the J end by 4 bases, with 8 bases between. Germline assignment: CDR1 KGHSH and CDR2 LQKENI. The length of the CDR3 is 13 residues. Profiled with immunoSEQ multiplex PCR; TCRdb holds only in-frame clones, not every one. The table lists around 170,000 clones, 80% to 90% of them singletons, with under 2% in the top ten. The J gene is TRBJ1-2, the V gene TRBV18; D is unresolved. Material for sequencing was peripheral blood. This TCR came from a man between 18 and 35 years old who had recovered from COVID-19. CDR3 DNA: TGTGCCAGCTCACCAGGGCCGCCCTATGGCTACACCTTC. This codes for CASSPGPPYGYTF.